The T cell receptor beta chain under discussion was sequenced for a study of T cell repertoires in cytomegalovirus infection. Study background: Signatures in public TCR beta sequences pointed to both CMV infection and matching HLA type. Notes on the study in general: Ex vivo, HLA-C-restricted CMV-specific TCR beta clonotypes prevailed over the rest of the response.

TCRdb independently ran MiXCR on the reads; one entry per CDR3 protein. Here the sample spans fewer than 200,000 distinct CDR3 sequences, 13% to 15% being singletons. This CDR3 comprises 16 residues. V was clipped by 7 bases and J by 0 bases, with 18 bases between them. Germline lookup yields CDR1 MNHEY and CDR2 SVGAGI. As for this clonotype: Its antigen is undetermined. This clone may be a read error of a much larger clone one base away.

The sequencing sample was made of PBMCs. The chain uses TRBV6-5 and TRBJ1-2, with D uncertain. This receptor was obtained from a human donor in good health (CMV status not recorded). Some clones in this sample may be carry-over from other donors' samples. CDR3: CASTGLMGSSNYGYTF. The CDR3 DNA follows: TGTGCCAGCACGGGATTGATGGGCAGTTCTAACTATGGCTACACCTTC.